The 9 T cell receptor beta chains reported below all come from one sample, sequenced in a study of blood T cells in healthy people across ages. The authors ran a second PCR of roughly 6 to 12 cycles using a sample-barcoded 5' primer and a J-beta primer mix. From the 5' RACE reads, TCRdb called clonotypes with MiXCR, one entry per CDR3 protein. This sample carries 1.5 million to 2 million distinct CDR3 sequences, approximately 28% of them seen once, and the ten largest clones take 7.7%. The sample was blood. The receptors come from a woman in her 30s in good health.

This clonotype was detected many times. This chain uses TRBV20-1 with TRBJ2-5, with 14 positions matching TRBD2. There are 14 residues in the CDR3. Germline-derived CDR1 and CDR2 are DFQATT and SNEGSKA (reference sequence). The J segment lost 4 bases and the V segment lost 3 bases, leaving 1 base of the junction unmatched. In nucleotides, the CDR3 is TGCAGTGCTAGGACTAGCGGGGGGGTAGAGACCCAGTACTTC. Protein sequence: CSARTSGGVETQYF.

The V gene is TRBV3-1, the J gene TRBJ1-2, with D possibly being TRBD1 (5 bases). Trimming stripped 2 bases from V and 1 base from J, with 17 bases between. Germline V gene lookup returns CDR1 LGHDT and CDR2 YNNKEL (reference sequence). This CDR3 is 17 amino acids long. This chain's CDR3 is CASSQSTRVPDNYGYTF. CDR3 coding DNA: TGTGCCAGCAGCCAATCAACCAGGGTACCGGATAACTATGGCTACACCTTC.

This clonotype was counted ten times or more. The genes are TRBV28 and TRBJ1-2; 9 bases are a match to TRBD1. Germline V gene data show CDR1 as MDHEN and CDR2 as SYDVKM. Unmatched junction bases numbered 2, after V lost 7 bases and J lost 5 bases. This CDR3 is built from 12 residues. CDR3 nucleotide sequence: TGTGCCAGCACGACAGGGGGATATGGCTACACCTTC. Residues: CASTTGGYGYTF.

In its sample, this clonotype was seen many times. J is TRBJ2-1 and V is TRBV29-1; no clear D. The ends were cut back, 6 bases at V and 5 bases at J, with 8 bases in the middle. The CDR3 covers 11 residues. Per germline, CDR1 SQVTM and CDR2 ANQGSEA. The CDR3 DNA reads as TGCAGCGTGGCCTTGCACAATGAGCAGTTCTTC. Its protein is CSVALHNEQFF.

Many counts were recorded for this clonotype. CDR3 sequence (DNA): TGTGCCAGCAGCTTAGCGGTGACTCCAAATGAGCAGTTCTTC. This translates into CASSLAVTPNEQFF. V usage is TRBV7-9 and J usage is TRBJ2-1; D ambiguous. The CDR3 sequence is 14 residues long. The V end was cut by 0 bases, the J end by 7 bases, with 10 bases between. CDR1 is SEHNR and CDR2 is FQNEAQ in the germline V gene (reference sequence).

At least ten counts were recorded for this clonotype. The J gene is TRBJ2-1, the V gene TRBV5-1, with TRBD1 matching over 8 bases. This CDR3 spans 17 amino acids. From germline, CDR1 is SGHRS and CDR2 YFSETQ. Germline trimming cut 0 bases from V and 4 bases from J; bases unmatched to any gene: 9. The chain's CDR3 is CASSLASGTGVYNEQFF. The CDR3 DNA is TGCGCCAGCAGCTTGGCCTCCGGGACAGGAGTATACAATGAGCAGTTCTTC.

The chain recombines TRBV12-5 with TRBJ2-7, with a weak D call TRBD1 (6 bases). The CDR3 is 15 residues long. Deletions cut 1 base from V and 5 bases from J, with 15 bases between. Germline V gene lookup returns CDR1 LGHNT and CDR2 FRNRAP. The DNA for the CDR3 is TGTGCTAGTGGTTTGGAATTACAGGGTGGCCACGAGCAGTACTTC. Its protein is CASGLELQGGHEQYF.

The genes are TRBV2 and TRBJ2-3, with TRBD2 matching over 7 bases. The CDR3 length is 15 residues. The V segment lost 6 bases and the J segment 1 base; nucleotides outside the gene matches: 7. CDR1 and CDR2 from the germline V gene are SNHLY and FYNNEI. The CDR3 DNA is TGTGCCAGCAGCGCAACTAGCGATCGCACAGATACGCAGTATTTT. Protein product: CASSATSDRTDTQYF.

The chain combines TRBV12-3 or TRBV12-4 with TRBJ1-5; TRBD1 matches at 8 bases. The CDR3 is 14 residues long. V shed 6 bases, J shed 6 bases, and the junction held 7 bases outside the gene matches. The CDR3 loop reads CASRATGGGQPQHF. CDR3 bases: TGTGCCAGCAGGGCTACAGGGGGAGGTCAGCCCCAGCATTTT.